This T cell receptor beta chain was documented in a study of Graves' ophthalmopathy and Graves' hyperthyroidism. CDR3 regions of TCR beta were amplified from RNA transcripts. The first-round RT-PCR employed HTBI primers together with the Qiagen OneStep RT-PCR kit. A multiplex PCR was then performed as the second round. TCRdb analysed the multiplex PCR reads with MiXCR anew, one entry per CDR3 protein. The sample comprises 900,000 to 1,200,000 distinct CDR3 sequences, roughly two fifths of which are singletons, and 11% rests with the top ten. CDR3 length equals 19 residues. Germline CDR1 SGHVS, CDR2 FQNEAQ. The V and J ends lost 2 bases and 6 bases, in that order; junction bases with no gene match: 18. Ten or more counts support this clonotype.

The chain employs TRBV7-8 and TRBJ1-5; 8 nucleotides line up with TRBD1. Sample: peripheral blood or thyroid tissue (not recorded which). The origin of this receptor is an adult man with Graves' hyperthyroidism. The CDR3: CASSLSLGTEGTGGQPQHF. The CDR3, as DNA: TGTGCCAGCAGCTTAAGTCTAGGGACGGAAGGGACAGGAGGTCAGCCCCAGCATTTT.